The next 11 T cell receptor beta chains were all read from a single sample in a study of blood T cell repertoires in COVID-19. Sequencing was performed with immunoSEQ multiplex PCR; in TCRdb, only in-frame clones are kept and a portion is missing. This sample has about 340,000 clones, with 80% to 95% found just once. The sequenced material came from PBMCs or T cells enriched from blood (not recorded which). These receptors were collected from a woman aged 25 to 39 who had recovered from COVID-19.

The chain combines TRBV11-2 with TRBJ1-2, with TRBD1 matching 7 bases. The CDR3 has 15 residues. The trim removed 1 base at V and 7 bases at J, leaving 9 bases unmatched. CDR1 is SGHAT, CDR2 FQNNGV, per germline. The CDR3 DNA sequence: TGTGCCAGCAGCTTAGTGGACAGGACTTCGGGTGGCTACACCTTC. Its protein product is CASSLVDRTSGGYTF.

The chain is built from TRBV9 and TRBJ2-3; possibly TRBD2 for D (6 bases). Trimming took 0 bases from V and 4 from J, leaving 18 bases between them. Germline CDR1 SGDLS, CDR2 YYNGEE. The CDR3 runs to 17 residues. The CDR3 loop is CASSVGRGGKTADTQYF. The CDR3 DNA is TGTGCCAGCAGCGTAGGTAGGGGCGGGAAGACCGCAGATACGCAGTATTTT. Variable domain in full (rest from reference TRBV9 and TRBJ2-3): DSGVTQTPKHLITATGQRVTLRCSPRSGDLSVYWYQQSLDQGLQFLIQYYNGEERAKGNILERFSAQQFPDLHSELNLSSLELGDSALYFCASSVGRGGKTADTQYFGPGTRLTVL.

This sequence joins TRBV4-1 and TRBJ1-4; 10 positions match TRBD1. V was clipped by 0 bases and J by 8 bases; unmatched bases: 3. Germline V gene sequence: CDR1 MGHRA, CDR2 YSYEKL. This CDR3 is 15 amino acids long. CDR3 residues: CASSQERQGAEKLFF. CDR3 DNA sequence: TGCGCCAGCAGCCAAGAACGACAGGGGGCCGAAAAACTGTTTTTT.

The chain joins TRBV28 to TRBJ1-5; D possibly corresponds to TRBD1 (5 bases). This CDR3 has 15 residues. Germline lookup yields CDR1 MDHEN and CDR2 SYDVKM. The ends were cut back, 2 bases at V and 6 bases at J, with 14 bases in the middle. In DNA form, the CDR3 reads TGTGCCAGCAGTTTAGGTGGGGCGGATCGTCAGCCCCAGCATTTT. The encoded protein is CASSLGGADRQPQHF.

V and J are TRBV7-2 and TRBJ1-2; D is ambiguous. V was shortened by 1 base and J by 4 bases, with 13 bases between the two germline ends. The CDR3 is 15 residues long. The germline gives CDR1 SGHTA, CDR2 FQGNSA. The CDR3 DNA sequence: TGTGCCAGCAGCTTAGTGGTCCCAGGTGGCTATGGCTACACCTTC. It encodes CASSLVVPGGYGYTF.

V is TRBV12-3 or TRBV12-4 and J is TRBJ1-1, with D maybe TRBD1 (5 bases). Trimming pared 5 bases from V and 5 bases from J, leaving 12 bases between. This CDR3 has 13 residues. CDR3 loop: CASSIRVYTEAFF. CDR3 sequence (DNA): TGTGCCAGCAGTATCAGGGTCTATACTGAAGCTTTCTTT.

This sequence joins TRBV3-1 (or the pseudogene TRBV3-2) and TRBJ2-5; possible D gene TRBD1, 6 bases. The CDR3 has 15 residues. Germline CDR1 and CDR2: LGHDT and YNNKEL (reference sequence). Trimming took 4 bases from V and 0 from J, leaving 12 bases between them. The CDR3 nucleotides read TGTGCCAGCAGCCCATCCGGGACAAACCAAGAGACCCAGTACTTC. This translates into CASSPSGTNQETQYF.

The chain is built from TRBV3-1 (or the pseudogene TRBV3-2) and TRBJ2-5; TRBD2 matches 10 bases. The CDR3 sequence is 15 residues long. Germline CDR1 LGHDT, CDR2 YNNKEL (reference sequence). V shed 6 bases, J shed 1 base, and the junction held 5 bases outside the gene matches. The CDR3 loop is CASRPLAGPQETQYF. CDR3 sequence (DNA): TGTGCCAGCAGACCACTAGCGGGACCCCAAGAGACCCAGTACTTC.

The chain carries TRBV25-1 and TRBJ2-1, with TRBD1 as a possible D gene (7 bases). This CDR3 comprises 17 residues. Germline CDR1 and CDR2: MGHDK and SYGVNS. Trimming took off 0 bases at V and 5 bases at J, with 17 bases between the two ends. The CDR3 loop is CASSEYRGDSSNNEQFF. Here the CDR3 DNA reads TGTGCCAGCAGTGAATATAGGGGGGACAGCTCAAACAATGAGCAGTTCTTC.

The J gene is TRBJ1-1, the V gene TRBV27; D uncertain. Germline V gives CDR1 MNHEY, CDR2 SMNVEV (reference sequence). The CDR3 spans 13 residues. V shed 2 bases and J shed 3 bases, with 7 bases lying between them. DNA of the CDR3: TGTGCCAGCAGTTTACGCCGGGACACTGAAGCTTTCTTT. It is translated as CASSLRRDTEAFF.

The chain couples TRBV2 to TRBJ1-2; TRBD1 aligns across 10 bases. Looked up from germline, CDR1 is SNHLY and CDR2 is FYNNEI. The CDR3 sequence is 14 residues long. After removal of 9 bases from V and 4 bases from J, the junction contained 8 bases not matched to a gene. The CDR3 coding sequence is TGTGCCAGTCACCGGGACAGGGGCCCCTATGGCTACACCTTC. As protein: CASHRDRGPYGYTF.